This record looks at one T cell receptor (beta chain) sequence and its context. This sample stems from a study of somatic mutations in cytotoxic T cells in rheumatoid arthritis. This CDR3 spans 14 amino acids. Germline lookup yields CDR1 MNHEY and CDR2 SVGAGI. The ends were cut back, 6 bases at V and 3 bases at J, with 12 bases in the middle. Using immunoSEQ multiplex PCR, the repertoire was profiled, and TCRdb retains in-frame clones only, with some absent. Here the sample spans over 8,000 clones, around nine tenths being singletons. The sequence came from a woman between 18 and 30 years old with rheumatoid arthritis. The chain combines TRBV6-5 with TRBJ1-5, with D perhaps TRBD1 (6 bases). Sample: CD8+ T cells sorted from blood. Here the CDR3 reads CASSKTGYNQPQHF. In DNA form, the CDR3 reads TGTGCCAGCAGCAAGACAGGTTACAATCAGCCCCAGCATTTT.